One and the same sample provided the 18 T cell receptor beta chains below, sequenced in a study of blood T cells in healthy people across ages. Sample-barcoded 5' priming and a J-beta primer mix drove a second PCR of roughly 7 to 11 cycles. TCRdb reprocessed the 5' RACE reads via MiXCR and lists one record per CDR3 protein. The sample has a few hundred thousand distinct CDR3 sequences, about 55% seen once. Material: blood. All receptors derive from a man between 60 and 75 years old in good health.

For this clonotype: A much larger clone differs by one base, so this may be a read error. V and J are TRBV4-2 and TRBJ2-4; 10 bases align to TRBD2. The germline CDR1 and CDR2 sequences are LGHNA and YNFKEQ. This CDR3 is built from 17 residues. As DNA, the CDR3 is TGTGCCAGCAACCAAGCGGAAAGCGGGGGGGCGGGGAACATTCAGTACTTC. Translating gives CASNQAESGGAGNIQYF.

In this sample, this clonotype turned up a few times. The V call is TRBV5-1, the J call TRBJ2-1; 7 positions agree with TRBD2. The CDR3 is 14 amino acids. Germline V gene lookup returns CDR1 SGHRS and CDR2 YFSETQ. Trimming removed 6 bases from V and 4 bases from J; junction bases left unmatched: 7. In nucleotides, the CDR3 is TGCGCCAGCACCCTTGGGGGGGAATACAATGAGCAGTTCTTC. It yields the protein CASTLGGEYNEQFF.

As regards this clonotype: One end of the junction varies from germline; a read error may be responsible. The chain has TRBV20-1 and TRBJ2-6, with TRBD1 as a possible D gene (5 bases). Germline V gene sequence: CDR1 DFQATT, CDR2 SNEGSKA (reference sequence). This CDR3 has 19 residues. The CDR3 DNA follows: TGCAGTGCTAGAGATGAGTTTTGGACGGCCACCTCTGGGGCCAACGCCCTGACTTTC. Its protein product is CSARDEFWTATSGANALTF.

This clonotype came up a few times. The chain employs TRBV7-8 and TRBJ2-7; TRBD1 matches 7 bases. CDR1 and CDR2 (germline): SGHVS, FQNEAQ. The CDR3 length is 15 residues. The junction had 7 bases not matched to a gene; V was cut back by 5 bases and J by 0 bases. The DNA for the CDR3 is TGTGCCAGCAGCGACCCCGGGACAGCCTCCTACGAGCAGTACTTC. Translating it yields CASSDPGTASYEQYF.

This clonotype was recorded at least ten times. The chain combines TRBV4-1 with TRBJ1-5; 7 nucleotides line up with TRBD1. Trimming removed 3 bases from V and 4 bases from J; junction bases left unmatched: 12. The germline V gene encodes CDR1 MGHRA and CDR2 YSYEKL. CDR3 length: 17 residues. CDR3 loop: CASSQGGTGALNQPQHF. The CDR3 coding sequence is TGCGCCAGCAGCCAGGGAGGAACAGGGGCCCTTAATCAGCCCCAGCATTTT.

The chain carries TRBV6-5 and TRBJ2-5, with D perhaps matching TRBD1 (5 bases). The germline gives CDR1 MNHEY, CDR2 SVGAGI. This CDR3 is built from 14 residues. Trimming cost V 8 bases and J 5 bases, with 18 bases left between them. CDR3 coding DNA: TGTGCCAGCTACTCGGATCAAAAGGGGGAGACCCAGTACTTC. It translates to CASYSDQKGETQYF.

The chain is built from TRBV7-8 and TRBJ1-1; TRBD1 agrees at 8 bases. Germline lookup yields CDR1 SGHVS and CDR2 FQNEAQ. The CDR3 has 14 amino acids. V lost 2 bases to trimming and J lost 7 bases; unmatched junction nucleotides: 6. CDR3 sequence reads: CASSLTGGGNEAFF. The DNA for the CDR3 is TGTGCCAGCAGCTTAACAGGGGGTGGCAATGAAGCTTTCTTT.

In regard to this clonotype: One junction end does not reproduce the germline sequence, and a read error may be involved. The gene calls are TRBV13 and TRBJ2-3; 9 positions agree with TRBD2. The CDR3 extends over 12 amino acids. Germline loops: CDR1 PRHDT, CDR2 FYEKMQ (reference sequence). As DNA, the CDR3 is TGTGCCAGCGCTAGCGGGACAGCTACGCAGTATTTT. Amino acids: CASASGTATQYF.

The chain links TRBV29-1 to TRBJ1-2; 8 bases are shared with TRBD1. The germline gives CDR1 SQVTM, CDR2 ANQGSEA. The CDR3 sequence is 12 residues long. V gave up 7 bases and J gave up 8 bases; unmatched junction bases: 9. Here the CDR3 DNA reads TGCAGCGCTGGACAGGGATACGACGGCTACACCTTC. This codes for CSAGQGYDGYTF.

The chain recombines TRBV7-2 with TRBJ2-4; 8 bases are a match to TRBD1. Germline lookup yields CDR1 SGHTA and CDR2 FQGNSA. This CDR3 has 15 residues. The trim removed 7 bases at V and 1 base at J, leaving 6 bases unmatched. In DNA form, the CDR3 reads TGTGCCAGCAAACAGGACAGGGACGCCAAAAACATTCAGTACTTC. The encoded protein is CASKQDRDAKNIQYF.

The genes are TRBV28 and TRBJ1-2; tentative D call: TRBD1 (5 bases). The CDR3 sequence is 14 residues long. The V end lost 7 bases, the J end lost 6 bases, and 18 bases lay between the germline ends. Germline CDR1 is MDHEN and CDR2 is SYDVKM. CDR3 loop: CASIWATGSNGYTF. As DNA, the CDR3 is TGTGCCAGCATATGGGCCACAGGTAGCAATGGCTACACCTTC.

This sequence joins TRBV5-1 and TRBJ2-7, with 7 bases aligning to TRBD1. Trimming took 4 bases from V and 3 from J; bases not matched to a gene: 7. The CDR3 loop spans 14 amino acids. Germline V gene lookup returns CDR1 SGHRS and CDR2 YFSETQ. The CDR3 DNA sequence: TGCGCCAGCAGCAGGGGACAGTCCTTCTACGAGCAGTACTTC. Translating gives CASSRGQSFYEQYF.

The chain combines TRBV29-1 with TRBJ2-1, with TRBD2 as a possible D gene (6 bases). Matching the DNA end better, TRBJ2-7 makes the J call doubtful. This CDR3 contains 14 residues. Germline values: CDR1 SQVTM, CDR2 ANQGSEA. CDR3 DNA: TGCAGCACCCTGGAGGGGATCTCCTACAATGAGCAGTACTTC. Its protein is CSTLEGISYNEQYF.

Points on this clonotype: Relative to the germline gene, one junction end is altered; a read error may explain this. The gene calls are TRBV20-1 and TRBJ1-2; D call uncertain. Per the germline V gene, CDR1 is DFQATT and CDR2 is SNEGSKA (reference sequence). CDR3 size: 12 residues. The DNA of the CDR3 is TGCAGTGCCAGAGCCGGGAAATATGGCTACACCTTC. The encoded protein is CSARAGKYGYTF.

The CDR3 DNA reads as TGTGCCAGCAGTTATGGGGTACAGGGTCCAACTAATGAAAAACTGTTTTTT. It translates to CASSYGVQGPTNEKLFF. The rearrangement joins TRBV6-5 to TRBJ1-4; D may be TRBD1 (6 bases). There are 17 residues in the CDR3. Germline CDR1 is MNHEY and CDR2 is SVGAGI. Trimming took 3 bases from V and 0 from J, leaving 14 bases between them.

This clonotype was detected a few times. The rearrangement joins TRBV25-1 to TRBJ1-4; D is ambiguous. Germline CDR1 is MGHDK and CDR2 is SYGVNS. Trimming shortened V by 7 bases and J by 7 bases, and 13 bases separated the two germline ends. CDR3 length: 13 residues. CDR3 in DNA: TGTGCCAGCAAAGTAACGGGCCGTGAAAAACTGTTTTTT. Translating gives CASKVTGREKLFF.

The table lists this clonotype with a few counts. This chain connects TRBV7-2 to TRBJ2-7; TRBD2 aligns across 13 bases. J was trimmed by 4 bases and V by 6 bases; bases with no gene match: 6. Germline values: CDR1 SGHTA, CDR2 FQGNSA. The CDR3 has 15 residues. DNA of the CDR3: TGTGCCAGCAGACGGACTAGCGGGAGTGGATACGAGCAGTACTTC. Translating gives CASRRTSGSGYEQYF.

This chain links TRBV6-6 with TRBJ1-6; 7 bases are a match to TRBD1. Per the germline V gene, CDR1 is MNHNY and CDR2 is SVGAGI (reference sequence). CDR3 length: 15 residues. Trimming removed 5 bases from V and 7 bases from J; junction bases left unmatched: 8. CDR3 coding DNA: TGTGCCAGCAGTACTAACAGGGGAGGCAATTCACCCCTCCACTTT. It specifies CASSTNRGGNSPLHF.